Ten or more counts support the clone carrying this T cell receptor (beta chain). The data stem from a study of early T cells in non-severe SARS-CoV-2 infection. About the study: The authors sequenced bulk RNA from unsorted whole blood, leaving chains unpaired.

In germline, CDR1 is SGHAT, CDR2 FQNNGV. V lost 3 bases to trimming and J lost 4 bases; unmatched junction nucleotides: 2. This CDR3 has 14 amino acids. The protocol attached unique molecular identifiers to individual cDNA molecules. From the 5' RACE reads, TCRdb called clonotypes with MiXCR, one entry per CDR3 protein. The table lists 40,000 to 55,000 distinct CDR3 sequences, about 6% of them singletons. The TCR sequence derives from an adult who was a healthcare worker with PCR-confirmed SARS-CoV-2 infection or an uninfected control (not recorded which). Sequencing was performed on whole blood, taken at baseline. V and J are TRBV11-2 and TRBJ2-3; 9 bases are shared with TRBD2. The CDR3 DNA reads TGTGCCAGCAGCTTTAGCGGGGGCCCAGATACGCAGTATTTT. As protein: CASSFSGGPDTQYF.